This T cell receptor (beta chain) was sequenced for a study of T cells in Graves' hyperthyroidism and ophthalmopathy. Study-level points and caveats: Ophthalmopathy, as predicted by the model, came a median 6.5 months after the prediction.

RNA transcripts served as the template for amplifying TCR beta CDR3 regions. The study used the HTBI primer set for a first-round RT-PCR of the TCR CDR3. TCRdb fed the multiplex PCR reads into MiXCR, producing one record per CDR3 protein. The profile shows a few hundred thousand distinct CDR3 sequences, 15% to 19% of them singletons. The V and J ends lost 5 bases and 8 bases respectively, with 19 bases between them. Per germline, CDR1 SGHAT and CDR2 FQNNGV. The CDR3 runs to 15 residues. On this clonotype itself: As yet, its antigen is unknown.

Input material: blood. This TCR was recovered from a woman in her 30s with Graves' hyperthyroidism. The chain combines TRBV11-2 with TRBJ2-1, with D unclear. CDR3 bases: TGTGCCAGCAGCACCGGAGCCGGGTCCACTTATGAGCAGTTCTTC. It translates to CASSTGAGSTYEQFF.